These T cell receptor beta chains were read from a single sample in a study of T cell clonotyping in hematopoietic cell transplantation. Some clones are missing from TCRdb's copy, which holds only in-frame ones; the method was immunoSEQ multiplex PCR. Among about 80,000 clones listed, 96% were seen once. Specimen: peripheral blood mononuclear cells, collected before stem cell transplant. These TCRs come from a woman aged 45-65 years with acute myeloid leukemia. Some clones in this sample may be carry-over from other donors' samples. CDR3s include the opening cysteine and the closing phenylalanine or tryptophan. D genes are given only for firm matches. A row's size may be missing; if present it is once, few, many or a size class.

TRBJ1-1 - TRBV2 - CASSEDRIYPNTEAFF TGTGCCAGCAGTGAAGACAGGATCTATCCTAACACTGAAGCTTTCTTT
TRBJ2-5 - TRBV27 TRBD2 CASSSILAGSQETQYF TGTGCCAGCAGTTCTATACTAGCGGGTAGTCAAGAGACCCAGTACTTC
TRBJ1-5 - TRBV6-5 - CASRIRGRNQPQHF TGTGCCAGCCGAATCAGGGGCCGCAATCAGCCCCAGCATTTT
TRBJ2-7 - TRBV27 - CASSLYGNSDEQYF TGTGCCAGCAGTTTATATGGGAATAGCGACGAGCAGTACTTC
TRBJ1-1 - TRBV30 - CAWTTGMGDTEAFF TGTGCCTGGACCACAGGTATGGGTGACACTGAAGCTTTCTTT
TRBJ2-6 - TRBV30 - CAWAPGHSSSGANVLTF TGTGCCTGGGCACCGGGACACTCGAGCTCTGGGGCCAACGTCCTGACTTTC
TRBJ2-3 - TRBV9 - CASSARPSGAPTDTQYF TGTGCCAGCAGCGCGAGACCCAGTGGGGCCCCGACAGATACGCAGTATTTT
TRBJ1-2 once TRBV4-1 - CASSQAVGGRVGGYTF TGCGCCAGCAGCCAAGCTGTAGGGGGACGGGTGGGTGGCTACACCTTC
TRBJ2-5 once TRBV27 - CASSRGETQYF TGTGCCAGCAGTCGCGGGGAGACCCAGTACTTC
TRBJ1-1 once TRBV11-2 - CASSSQHYTEAFF TGTGCCAGCAGCTCTCAGCATTACACTGAAGCTTTCTTT
TRBJ2-3 - TRBV7-6 - CASSLRTGTDTQYF TGTGCCAGCAGCTTACGGACTGGCACAGATACGCAGTATTTT
TRBJ2-1 once TRBV6-6 - CASSPGGSGAYNEQFF TGTGCCAGCAGTCCAGGGGGGAGCGGGGCGTACAATGAGCAGTTCTTC
TRBJ1-2 - TRBV7-2 - CASSLVIQGNGGYTF TGTGCCAGCAGCTTAGTGATACAGGGAAATGGGGGCTACACCTTC
TRBJ2-7 - TRBV19 - CASSIDRRSRQYF TGTGCCAGTAGTATAGATCGAAGGAGCAGGCAGTACTTC
TRBJ2-6 once TRBV5-6 - CASSLDGYSGANVLTF TGTGCCAGCAGCTTGGATGGGTACTCTGGGGCCAACGTCCTGACTTTC
TRBJ2-2 - TRBV12-5 TRBD2 CASGLVAGANTGELFF TGTGCTAGTGGTTTGGTAGCGGGGGCGAACACCGGGGAGCTGTTTTTT
TRBJ2-1 - TRBV7-9 TRBD2 CASLELADYNEQFF TGTGCCAGCCTGGAACTAGCGGATTACAATGAGCAGTTCTTC
TRBJ1-2 - TRBV6-1 TRBD1 CASSGDRGLYGYTF TGTGCCAGCAGTGGGGACAGGGGCCTCTATGGCTACACCTTC
TRBJ1-4 - TRBV2 - CASSPTRGALEKLFF TGTGCCAGCAGCCCCACTCGGGGGGCGTTGGAAAAACTGTTTTTT
TRBJ2-2 - TRBV28 TRBD2 CASRTPNGLAGAGELFF TGTGCCAGCAGGACCCCGAATGGACTAGCGGGAGCCGGGGAGCTGTTTTTT
TRBJ1-1 - TRBV27 TRBD1 CASSPTLGTANTEAFF TGTGCCAGCAGTCCGACCCTCGGGACAGCAAACACTGAAGCTTTCTTT
TRBJ2-1 few TRBV30 - CAWTKGYSADEQFF TGTGCCTGGACTAAAGGGTATTCAGCTGATGAGCAGTTCTTC
TRBJ1-2 - TRBV29-1 - CSVIPPAGLGGYTF TGCAGCGTGATACCCCCAGCGGGGTTGGGTGGCTACACCTTC
TRBJ1-3 - TRBV6-5 - CASSRRGHSGNTIYF TGTGCCAGCAGTCGCAGGGGCCACTCTGGAAACACCATATATTTT
TRBJ1-1 - TRBV28 - CAVRQGGANTEAFF TGTGCCGTACGCCAGGGAGGGGCGAACACTGAAGCTTTCTTT
TRBJ1-5 - TRBV30 TRBD1 CAWTSGGGQPQHF TGTGCCTGGACCTCAGGGGGCGGGCAGCCCCAGCATTTT
TRBJ2-5 - TRBV4-1 - CASSQYSGAQETQYF TGCGCCAGCAGCCAATACTCGGGGGCCCAAGAGACCCAGTACTTC
TRBJ1-2 - TRBV9 - CASSKDKTYYGYTF TGTGCCAGCAGCAAAGACAAGACCTACTATGGCTACACCTTC
TRBJ2-3 - TRBV30 TRBD1 CAWSVQSGQVGDTQYF TGTGCCTGGAGTGTACAGTCGGGACAGGTTGGAGATACGCAGTATTTT
TRBJ2-2 - TRBV16 - CASSQAIPKNTGELFF TGTGCCAGCAGCCAAGCTATCCCAAAGAACACCGGGGAGCTGTTTTTT
TRBJ1-2 - TRBV6-1 - CASSGAQGIYGYTF TGTGCCAGCAGTGGAGCACAGGGTATCTATGGCTACACCTTC
TRBJ1-2 - TRBV6-5 TRBD1 CASSQGGGYTF TGTGCCAGCAGCCAGGGGGGAGGCTACACCTTC
TRBJ1-1 - TRBV6-5 - CASSSRVGEAFF TGTGCCAGCAGCTCCCGTGTGGGTGAAGCTTTCTTT
TRBJ2-3 - TRBV29-1 - CSVEGGNQDTQYF TGCAGCGTTGAAGGGGGGAATCAAGATACGCAGTATTTT
TRBJ1-5 - TRBV7-9 TRBD1 CASSLGQGNSQPQHF TGTGCCAGCAGCTTAGGACAGGGCAATAGCCAGCCCCAGCATTTT
TRBJ1-4 - TRBV2 - CASRGGDEKLFF TGTGCCAGCAGGGGCGGCGATGAAAAACTGTTTTTT
TRBJ1-5 - TRBV18 TRBD1 CASSPQTGGEQPQHF TGTGCCAGCTCACCACAAACAGGGGGGGAACAGCCCCAGCATTTT